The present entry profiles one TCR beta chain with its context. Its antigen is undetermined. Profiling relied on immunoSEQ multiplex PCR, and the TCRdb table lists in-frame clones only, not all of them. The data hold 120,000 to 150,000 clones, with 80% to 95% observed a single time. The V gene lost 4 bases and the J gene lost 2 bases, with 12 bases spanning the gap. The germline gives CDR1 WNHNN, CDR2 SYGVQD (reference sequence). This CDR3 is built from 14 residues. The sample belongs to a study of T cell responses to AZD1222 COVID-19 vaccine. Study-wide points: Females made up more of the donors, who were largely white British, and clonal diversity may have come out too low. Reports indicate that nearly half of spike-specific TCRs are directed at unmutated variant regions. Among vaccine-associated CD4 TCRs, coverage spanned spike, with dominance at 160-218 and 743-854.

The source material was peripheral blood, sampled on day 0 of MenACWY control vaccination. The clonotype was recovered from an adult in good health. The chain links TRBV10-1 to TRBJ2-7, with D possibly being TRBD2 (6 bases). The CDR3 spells CASSATSPPYEQYF. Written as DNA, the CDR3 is TGCGCCAGCAGTGCGACTAGTCCCCCCTACGAGCAGTACTTC.